The 29 T cell receptor beta chains listed next were all sequenced from one sample in a study of lymphopenia after photon versus proton radiotherapy. The protocol was immunoSEQ multiplex PCR, while the TCRdb copy is restricted to in-frame clones and leaves out a portion. Of 22,000 or so clones in the sample, approximately 84% are singletons; the top ten hold 2.9%. The sequenced sample was peripheral blood, obtained from a patient treated with photon-based radiotherapy. These receptors all stem from a woman in her 50s with pancreatic cancer.

V usage is TRBV11-2 and J usage is TRBJ1-4; no definite D call. Trimming cost V 5 bases and J 0 bases, with 10 bases left between them. The length of the CDR3 is 15 residues. Germline V gene data show CDR1 as SGHAT and CDR2 as FQNNGV. This CDR3 reads CASSAESATNEKLFF. The CDR3 DNA follows: TGTGCCAGCAGCGCCGAGAGTGCAACTAATGAAAAACTGTTTTTT.

The V and J genes are TRBV7-2 and TRBJ1-2; TRBD1 agrees at 8 bases. After removal of 1 base from V and 7 bases from J, the junction contained 8 bases not matched to a gene. The V gene's germline CDR1 is SGHTA and CDR2 FQGNSA. The CDR3 has 15 residues. The CDR3 region has the DNA TGTGCCAGCAGCTTAGAAAGCAGGGGGCCGGGTGGCTACACCTTC. It encodes CASSLESRGPGGYTF. Full variable domain (rest looked up from reference TRBV7-2 and TRBJ1-2): GAGVSQSPSNKVTEKGKDVELRCDPISGHTALYWYRQSLGQGLEFLIYFQGNSAPDKSGLPSDRFSAERTGGSVSTLTIQRTQQEDSAVYLCASSLESRGPGGYTFGSGTRLTVV.

The V and J genes are TRBV5-8 and TRBJ2-5; D perhaps matches TRBD1 (6 bases). The germline V and J ends were trimmed by 0 bases and 2 bases, with 17 bases remaining between them. The CDR3 sequence is 17 residues long. CDR1 is SGHTS and CDR2 is YDEGEE in the germline V gene. As DNA, the CDR3 is TGTGCCAGCAGCTTGGAATTGGGGGCCAAGGGGCAAGAGACCCAGTACTTC. Amino acids: CASSLELGAKGQETQYF.

The chain uses TRBV6-6 and TRBJ1-4, with 10 bases aligning to TRBD1. Looked up from germline, CDR1 is MNHNY and CDR2 is SVGAGI (reference sequence). The CDR3 length is 15 residues. Trimming took 6 bases from V and 6 from J; bases not matched to a gene: 7. In nucleotides, the CDR3 is TGTGCCAGCAGGCATCGACAGGGGGCGGATGAAAAACTGTTTTTT. This encodes CASRHRQGADEKLFF.

J is TRBJ2-7 and V is TRBV11-3; TRBD1 matches 12 bases. CDR1 is SGHNT, CDR2 YENEEA, per germline. This CDR3 is 15 amino acids long. Losses at the gene ends were 5 bases for V and 4 bases for J; bases not matched to a gene: 6. The CDR3 loop reads CASSRGQGASYEQYF. CDR3 bases: TGTGCCAGCAGCCGGGGACAGGGGGCGTCATACGAGCAGTACTTC. Based on the CDR3 plus reference TRBV11-3 and TRBJ2-7, the full variable domain is EAGVVQSPRYKIIEKKQPVAFWCNPISGHNTLYWYLQNLGQGPELLIRYENEEAVDDSQLPKDRFSAERLKGVDSTLKIQPAELGDSAVYLCASSRGQGASYEQYFGPGTRLTVT.

This rearrangement joins TRBV7-8 to TRBJ1-5; D ambiguous. The CDR3 consists of 12 residues. V lost 6 bases and J 4 bases, leaving 7 bases between the germline ends. Germline CDR1 and CDR2: SGHVS and FQNEAQ. The CDR3 sequence: CASSGQNQPQHF. CDR3 in DNA: TGTGCCAGCAGTGGGCAGAATCAGCCCCAGCATTTT.

This clone was detected once. In DNA, the CDR3 is TGCGCCAGCAGCCTGAGAGGGGGCGACGAGCAGTACTTC. This gives the protein CASSLRGGDEQYF. V usage is TRBV4-3 and J usage is TRBJ2-7; 7 nucleotides align to TRBD1. Losses at the gene ends were 4 bases for V and 5 bases for J; bases not matched to a gene: 5. The CDR3 has 13 amino acids. The V gene's germline CDR1 is LGHNA and CDR2 YSLEER.

The chain is built from TRBV6-1 and TRBJ1-1, with no clear D. Germline CDR1 reads MNHNS; CDR2 reads SASEGT. With 5 bases removed from V and 4 bases from J, the gap between germline ends came to 14 bases. This CDR3 is 14 amino acids long. This CDR3 reads CASSWVTGSTEAFF. CDR3 DNA: TGTGCCAGCAGTTGGGTGACGGGGAGCACTGAAGCTTTCTTT.

The chain couples TRBV18 to TRBJ2-7; 10 nucleotides line up with TRBD2. Germline V gives CDR1 KGHSH, CDR2 LQKENI. V was pared by 3 bases and J by 3 bases, with 5 bases of the junction left unmatched. This CDR3 region has 15 residues. In DNA form, the CDR3 reads TGTGCCAGCTCACCGGGGACTAGCGAGGGCTACGAGCAGTACTTC. It encodes CASSPGTSEGYEQYF.

The gene calls are TRBV7-3 and TRBJ2-1; 14 nucleotides line up with TRBD2. CDR1 SGHTA and CDR2 FQGTGA come from the germline V gene. The length of the CDR3 is 17 residues. With 3 bases clipped from V and 9 bases from J, the junction kept 10 bases outside the gene matches. The CDR3 nucleotides are TGTGCCAGCAGCTTCCGGACTAGCGGGAGGACGAGGAGTGAGCAGTTCTTC. This gives the protein CASSFRTSGRTRSEQFF.

The chain joins TRBV5-1 to TRBJ2-7; D gene ambiguous. Between the trimmed V and J ends, which lost 0 bases and 5 bases, there was a span of 9 bases. The CDR3 covers 13 residues. Per germline, CDR1 SGHRS and CDR2 YFSETQ. The chain's CDR3 is CASSLVSKDEQYF. The CDR3 DNA reads as TGCGCCAGCAGCTTGGTGAGTAAGGACGAGCAGTACTTC.

This clone was seen just once. The rearrangement links TRBV5-6 to TRBJ2-4, with TRBD1 matching over 9 bases. Germline V lookup: CDR1 SGHDT, CDR2 YYEEEE. V was pared by 6 bases and J by 4 bases, with 8 bases of the junction left unmatched. CDR3 length equals 15 residues. The CDR3 is CASMVTGGEKNIQYF. The CDR3, as DNA: TGTGCCAGCATGGTGACAGGGGGTGAAAAAAACATTCAGTACTTC.

The rearrangement joins TRBV29-1 to TRBJ1-1; 8 positions match TRBD1. Germline CDR1 and CDR2: SQVTM and ANQGSEA. The V segment lost 5 bases and the J segment 5 bases; nucleotides outside the gene matches: 10. This CDR3 comprises 14 residues. The CDR3 sequence: CSVKTTGASTEAFF. CDR3 DNA: TGCAGCGTTAAAACGACAGGGGCGAGTACTGAAGCTTTCTTT.

This rearrangement joins TRBV7-8 to TRBJ2-3; TRBD2 matches 8 bases. The CDR3 is 14 amino acids. Trimming took 5 bases from V and 8 from J; bases not matched to a gene: 9. Germline lookup yields CDR1 SGHVS and CDR2 FQNEAQ. CDR3 residues: CASSQGPGGVTQYF. CDR3 in DNA: TGTGCCAGCAGCCAGGGGCCGGGGGGGGTTACGCAGTATTTT. The variable domain in full, with the rest retrieved from reference TRBV7-8 and TRBJ2-3, is GAGVSQSPRYKVAKRGQDVALRCDPISGHVSLFWYQQALGQGPEFLTYFQNEAQLDKSGLPSDRFFAERPEGSVSTLKIQRTQQEDSAVYLCASSQGPGGVTQYFGPGTRLTVL.

The gene calls are TRBV5-4 and TRBJ2-3, with 7 bases that match TRBD2. CDR3 length: 14 residues. Trimming at V came to 3 bases and at J to 2 bases, leaving 3 bases not matched to a gene. Germline V gene lookup returns CDR1 SGHNT and CDR2 YYREEE (reference sequence). The CDR3 protein is CASSSGGDTDTQYF. The CDR3 DNA follows: TGTGCCAGCAGCTCTGGGGGGGACACAGATACGCAGTATTTT.

The V call is TRBV7-8, the J call TRBJ2-5; the D is unclear. The V gene lost 2 bases and the J gene lost 1 base, with 11 bases spanning the gap. Germline V gene lookup returns CDR1 SGHVS and CDR2 FQNEAQ. CDR3 size: 15 residues. CDR3 loop: CASSLPGSFQETQYF. CDR3 nucleotide sequence: TGTGCCAGCAGCTTACCGGGTTCGTTCCAAGAGACCCAGTACTTC.

This clone appeared once. The gene calls are TRBV4-2 and TRBJ1-2, with D tentatively TRBD1 (5 bases). The CDR3 is made up of 11 amino acids. Per germline, CDR1 LGHNA and CDR2 YNFKEQ. The germline V and J ends were trimmed by 8 bases and 2 bases, with 6 bases remaining between them. CDR3 loop: CASRQNYGYTF. Here the CDR3 DNA reads TGTGCCAGCCGACAGAACTATGGCTACACCTTC.

This clone has only a few counts. The gene calls are TRBV11-2 and TRBJ2-1, with TRBD1 matching over 7 bases. The CDR3 extends over 16 amino acids. Germline values: CDR1 SGHAT, CDR2 FQNNGV. J was trimmed by 6 bases and V by 3 bases; bases with no gene match: 11. The CDR3 spells CASSLDRPGVRNEQFF. The CDR3 DNA reads TGTGCCAGCAGCTTGGACAGGCCGGGCGTCCGCAATGAGCAGTTCTTC.

CDR3 region: CAISTEPGGYADTQYF. DNA for the CDR3: TGTGCCATCAGTACGGAGCCAGGGGGGTACGCAGATACGCAGTATTTT. The V and J genes are TRBV10-3 and TRBJ2-3, with D tentatively TRBD1 (7 bases). Trimming cost V 5 bases and J 4 bases, with 19 bases left between them. The CDR3 spans 16 residues. Looked up from germline, CDR1 is ENHRY and CDR2 is SYGVKD.

This chain joins TRBV20-1 and TRBJ1-1; no clear D gene. CDR3 length: 10 amino acids. Germline V CDR1 and CDR2: DFQATT, SNEGSKA (reference sequence). V dropped 6 bases and J dropped 8 bases, with 10 bases sitting between them. The CDR3, as DNA: TGCAGTGCCACAAGAGGGGAAGCTTTCTTT. Translating gives CSATRGEAFF.

In its sample, this clone was seen once. The chain carries TRBV11-2 and TRBJ2-3, with 11 nucleotides matching TRBD2. The junction had 3 bases not matched to a gene; V was cut back by 2 bases and J by 2 bases. The CDR3 spans 16 residues. Germline CDR1 SGHAT, CDR2 FQNNGV. CDR3 nucleotide sequence: TGTGCCAGCAGCTTAACGACTAGCGGGGTCACAGATACGCAGTATTTT. Protein: CASSLTTSGVTDTQYF.

This chain joins TRBV9 and TRBJ1-1; perhaps TRBD1 as D (6 bases). Germline CDR1 reads SGDLS; CDR2 reads YYNGEE. V was clipped by 3 bases and J by 5 bases, with 11 bases between them. This CDR3 is 13 amino acids long. This CDR3 is CASSATGITEAFF. The CDR3 DNA reads TGTGCCAGCAGCGCAACAGGGATTACTGAAGCTTTCTTT.

The chain links TRBV19 to TRBJ2-1; 8 bases fit TRBD2. The CDR3 is 14 amino acids. J gave up 3 bases and V 8 bases, and 6 bases lay outside the gene matches. Looked up from germline, CDR1 is LNHDA and CDR2 is SQIVND (reference sequence). The DNA for the CDR3 is TGTGCCAGTGCCTCCGGGACTAGCTACAATGAGCAGTTCTTC. Its translation is CASASGTSYNEQFF. Full variable domain (outside the CDR3, taken from reference TRBV19 and TRBJ2-1): DGGITQSPKYLFRKEGQNVTLSCEQNLNHDAMYWYRQDPGQGLRLIYYSQIVNDFQKGDIAEGYSVSREKKESFPLTVTSAQKNPTAFYLCASASGTSYNEQFFGPGTRLTVL.

The chain has TRBV27 and TRBJ1-2; D is unclear. Looked up from germline, CDR1 is MNHEY and CDR2 is SMNVEV (reference sequence). Trimming left V 5 bases short and J 5 bases short, with 30 bases between. This CDR3 region has 19 residues. DNA of the CDR3: TGTGCCAGCAGTCCCCGGGCCTGTTCGGTGGTGTGGGCGTTATATGGCTACACCTTC. This gives the protein CASSPRACSVVWALYGYTF.

V gene TRBV27 combines with J gene TRBJ2-3; unclear D gene. The length of the CDR3 is 13 residues. Trimming cost V 6 bases and J 2 bases, with 9 bases left between them. Germline assignment: CDR1 MNHEY and CDR2 SMNVEV (reference sequence). The CDR3 sequence: CASSGWATDTQYF. CDR3 DNA: TGTGCCAGCAGCGGATGGGCCACAGATACGCAGTATTTT.

This clone was detected only a few times. The genes are TRBV5-6 and TRBJ2-7; D possibly corresponds to TRBD1 (5 bases). CDR1 SGHDT and CDR2 YYEEEE come from the germline V gene. V was shortened by 1 base and J by 1 base, with 9 bases between the two germline ends. This CDR3 has 14 residues. Written as DNA, the CDR3 is TGTGCCAGCAGCTTGCGACAGCGTTCCTACGAGCAGTACTTC. The encoded protein is CASSLRQRSYEQYF.

The chain combines TRBV7-3 with TRBJ2-1; D may be TRBD1 (5 bases). The ends were cut back, 5 bases at V and 4 bases at J, with 18 bases in the middle. CDR3 length equals 16 residues. Germline CDR1 is SGHTA and CDR2 is FQGTGA. The DNA for the CDR3 is TGTGCCAGCAGCCCCAACCCAGGGTCTCGGTACAATGAGCAGTTCTTC. Protein: CASSPNPGSRYNEQFF.

This clone was counted once. This rearrangement joins TRBV7-9 to TRBJ1-4; no clear D. Trimming took 3 bases from V and 6 from J, leaving 8 bases between them. CDR3 length equals 13 residues. CDR1 is SEHNR, CDR2 FQNEAQ, per germline (reference sequence). CDR3 nucleotide sequence: TGTGCCAGCAGCTTGGGTGATGATGAAAAACTGTTTTTT. It translates to CASSLGDDEKLFF.

The rearrangement joins TRBV7-9 to TRBJ2-1, with D tentatively TRBD2 (6 bases). Germline assignment: CDR1 SEHNR and CDR2 FQNEAQ (reference sequence). V shed 4 bases and J shed 9 bases, with 19 bases lying between them. The CDR3 contains 15 residues. The CDR3 loop reads CASSSQVPGAGEQFF. The CDR3 nucleotides are TGTGCCAGCAGCTCCCAAGTCCCGGGAGCGGGTGAGCAGTTCTTC.